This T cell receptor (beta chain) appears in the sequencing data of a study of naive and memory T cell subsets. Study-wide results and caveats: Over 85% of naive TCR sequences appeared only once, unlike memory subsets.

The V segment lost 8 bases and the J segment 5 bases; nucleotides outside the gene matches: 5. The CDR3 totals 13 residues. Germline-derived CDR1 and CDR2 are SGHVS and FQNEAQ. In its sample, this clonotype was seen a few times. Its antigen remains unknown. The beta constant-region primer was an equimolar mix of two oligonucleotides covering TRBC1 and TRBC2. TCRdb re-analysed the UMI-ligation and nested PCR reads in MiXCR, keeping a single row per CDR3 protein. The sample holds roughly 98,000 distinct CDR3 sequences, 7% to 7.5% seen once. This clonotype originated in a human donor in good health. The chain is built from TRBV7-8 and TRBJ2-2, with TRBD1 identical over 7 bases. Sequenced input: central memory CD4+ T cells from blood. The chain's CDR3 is CASQRGQTGELFF. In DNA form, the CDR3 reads TGTGCCAGCCAAAGGGGGCAGACCGGGGAGCTGTTTTTT.